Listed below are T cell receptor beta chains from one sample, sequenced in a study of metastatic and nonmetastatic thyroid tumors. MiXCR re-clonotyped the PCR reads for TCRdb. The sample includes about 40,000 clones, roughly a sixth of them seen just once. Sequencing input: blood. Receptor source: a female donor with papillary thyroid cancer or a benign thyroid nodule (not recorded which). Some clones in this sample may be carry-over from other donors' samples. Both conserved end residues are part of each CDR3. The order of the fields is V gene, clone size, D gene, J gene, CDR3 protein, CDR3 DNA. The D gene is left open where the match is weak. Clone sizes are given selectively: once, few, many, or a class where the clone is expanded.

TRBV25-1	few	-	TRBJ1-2	CASSYRTSRINYGYTF	TGTGCCAGCAGTTACCGTACATCTCGGATTAACTATGGCTACACCTTC
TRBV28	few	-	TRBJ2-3	CASSPRTDTVGTDTQYF	TGTGCCAGCAGTCCTCGGACGGACACCGTCGGCACAGATACGCAGTATTTT
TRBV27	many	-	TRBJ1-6	CASSLSASNSPLHF	TGTGCCAGCAGTTTATCGGCAAGTAATTCACCCCTCCACTTT
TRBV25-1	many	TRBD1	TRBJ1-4	CASRTGGTNEKLFF	TGTGCCAGCAGGACAGGGGGAACTAATGAAAAACTGTTTTTT
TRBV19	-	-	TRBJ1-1	CASRINEKGNTEAFF	TGTGCCAGTAGGATAAACGAGAAGGGGAACACTGAAGCTTTCTTT
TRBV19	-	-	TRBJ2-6	CASSPLLDSGANVLTF	TGTGCCAGTAGTCCCCTCCTCGATTCTGGGGCCAACGTCCTGACTTTC
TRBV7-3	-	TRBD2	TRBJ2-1	CASSPSGDYNEQFF	TGTGCCAGCAGCCCTAGCGGAGACTACAATGAGCAGTTCTTC
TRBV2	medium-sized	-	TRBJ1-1	CASSEAKVRGTEAFF	TGTGCCAGCAGTGAAGCGAAGGTGAGGGGCACTGAAGCTTTCTTT
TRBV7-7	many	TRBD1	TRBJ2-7	CASSLGQGWEQYF	TGTGCTAGCAGCTTGGGACAGGGTTGGGAGCAGTACTTC
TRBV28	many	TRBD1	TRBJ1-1	CASSLTGMNTEAFF	TGTGCCAGCAGTTTGACAGGGATGAACACTGAAGCTTTCTTT
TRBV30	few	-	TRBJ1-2	CAWLGGGGYTF	TGTGCCTGGCTCGGGGGCGGCGGCTACACCTTC
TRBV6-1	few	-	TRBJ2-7	CASSEEPGYEQYF	TGTGCCAGCAGTGAAGAGCCGGGCTACGAGCAGTACTTC
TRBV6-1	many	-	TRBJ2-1	CASRPNSGLYNEQFF	TGTGCCAGCAGACCAAACTCGGGACTCTACAATGAGCAGTTCTTC